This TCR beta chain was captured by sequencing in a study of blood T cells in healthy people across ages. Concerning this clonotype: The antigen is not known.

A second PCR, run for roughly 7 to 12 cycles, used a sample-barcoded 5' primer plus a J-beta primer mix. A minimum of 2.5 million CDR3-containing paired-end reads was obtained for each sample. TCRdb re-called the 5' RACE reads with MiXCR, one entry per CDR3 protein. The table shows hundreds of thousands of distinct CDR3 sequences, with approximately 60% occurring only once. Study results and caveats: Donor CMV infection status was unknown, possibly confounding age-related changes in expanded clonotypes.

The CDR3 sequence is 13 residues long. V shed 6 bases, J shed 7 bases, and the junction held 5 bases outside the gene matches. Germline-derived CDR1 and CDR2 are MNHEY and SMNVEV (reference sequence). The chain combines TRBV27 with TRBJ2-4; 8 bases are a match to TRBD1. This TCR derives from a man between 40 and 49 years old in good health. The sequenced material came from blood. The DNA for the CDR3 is TGTGCCAGCAGGAGTACAGGGGGGAACATTCAGTACTTC. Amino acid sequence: CASRSTGGNIQYF.